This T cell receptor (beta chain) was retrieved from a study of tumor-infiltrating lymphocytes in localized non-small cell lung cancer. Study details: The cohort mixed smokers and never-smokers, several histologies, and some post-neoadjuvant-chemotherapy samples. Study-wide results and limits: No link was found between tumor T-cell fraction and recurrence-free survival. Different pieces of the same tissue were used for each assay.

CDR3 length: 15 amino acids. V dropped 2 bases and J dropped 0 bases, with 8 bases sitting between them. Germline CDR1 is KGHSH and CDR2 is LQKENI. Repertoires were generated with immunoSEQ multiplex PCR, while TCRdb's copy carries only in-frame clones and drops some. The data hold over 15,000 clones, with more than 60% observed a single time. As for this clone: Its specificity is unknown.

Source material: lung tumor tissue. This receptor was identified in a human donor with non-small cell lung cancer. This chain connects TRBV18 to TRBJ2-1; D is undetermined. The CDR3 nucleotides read TGTGCCAGCTCACCAAGGACGGGCTCCTACAATGAGCAGTTCTTC. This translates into CASSPRTGSYNEQFF.